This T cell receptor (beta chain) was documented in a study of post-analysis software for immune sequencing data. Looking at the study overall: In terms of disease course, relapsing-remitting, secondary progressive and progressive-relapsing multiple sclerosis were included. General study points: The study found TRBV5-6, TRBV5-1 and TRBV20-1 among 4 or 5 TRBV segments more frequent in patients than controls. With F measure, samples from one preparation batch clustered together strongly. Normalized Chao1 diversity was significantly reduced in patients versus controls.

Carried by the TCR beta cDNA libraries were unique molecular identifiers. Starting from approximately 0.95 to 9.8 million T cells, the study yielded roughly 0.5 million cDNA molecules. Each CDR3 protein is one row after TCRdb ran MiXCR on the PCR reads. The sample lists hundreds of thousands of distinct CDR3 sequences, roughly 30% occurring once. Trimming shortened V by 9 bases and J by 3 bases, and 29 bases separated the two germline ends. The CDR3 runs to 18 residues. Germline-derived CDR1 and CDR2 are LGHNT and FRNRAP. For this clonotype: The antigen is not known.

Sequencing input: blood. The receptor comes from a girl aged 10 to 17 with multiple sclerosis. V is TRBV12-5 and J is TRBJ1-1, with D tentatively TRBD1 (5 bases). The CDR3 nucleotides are TGTGCTAGCCTACTAAGAGGGGAAAGAGGGGTTTCAGACACTGAAGCTTTCTTT. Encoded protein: CASLLRGERGVSDTEAFF. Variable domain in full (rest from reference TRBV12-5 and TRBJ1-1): DARVTQTPRHKVTEMGQEVTMRCQPILGHNTVFWYRQTMMQGLELLAYFRNRAPLDDSGMPKDRFSAEMPDATLATLKIQPSEPRDSAVYFCASLLRGERGVSDTEAFFGQGTRLTVV.